This section outlines one T cell receptor (beta chain) sequence together with its context. Its matching antigen is unknown. This CDR3 region has 16 residues. The V end was cut by 4 bases, the J end by 5 bases, with 21 bases between. The germline V gene has CDR1 SGHTS and CDR2 YDEGEE. These data belong to a study of T cell responses to AZD1222 COVID-19 vaccine. Overall study context: Pooled samples include second doses given at about 4 or 12 weeks. Findings of the study overall: Spike-wide coverage was observed for vaccine-associated CD4 TCRs, with dominant responses at 160-218 and 743-854. Just six AZD1222 recipients were seropositive at baseline.

Some clones are missing from TCRdb's copy, which holds only in-frame ones; the method was immunoSEQ multiplex PCR. The sample contains some 130,000 clones, 90% of which appear only once. The source is an adult in good health. The V call is TRBV5-8, the J call TRBJ2-5; D is uncertain. The input for sequencing was peripheral blood, taken on day 0 of AZD1222 vaccination. The CDR3 protein is CASSLTFSGPEETQYF. Here the CDR3 DNA reads TGTGCCAGCAGCCTCACCTTCTCCGGACCGGAGGAGACCCAGTACTTC.